The 13 T cell receptor beta chains below were found in one sample sequenced in a study of cytomegalovirus exposure and HLA in healthy donors. The PCR ran on 60 Vbeta and 13 Jbeta primers. The table came from immunoSEQ multiplex PCR; TCRdb's copy has only in-frame clones and leaves some out. The sample carries 130,000 to 150,000 clones, roughly 87% recorded once. Sequenced sample: PBMCs. The receptors were gathered from a man aged 25 to 40 in good health and CMV-seropositive.

J is TRBJ1-6 and V is TRBV7-2; D not certain. There are 15 residues in the CDR3. Germline V gene lookup returns CDR1 SGHTA and CDR2 FQGNSA. Trimming cost V 0 bases and J 6 bases, with 9 bases left between them. The CDR3 DNA is TGTGCCAGCAGCTTAGCAACGGGGATTAATTCACCCCTCCACTTT. This gives the protein CASSLATGINSPLHF.

V usage is TRBV19 and J usage is TRBJ2-5, with 10 positions matching TRBD2. This CDR3 has 16 amino acids. The germline gives CDR1 LNHDA, CDR2 SQIVND (reference sequence). V trimming: 5 bases; J trimming: 0 bases; junction bases outside the gene matches: 6. Here the CDR3 DNA reads TGTGCCAGTAGTCTATGGACTAGCGGCAACCAAGAGACCCAGTACTTC. Its translation is CASSLWTSGNQETQYF.

The rearrangement uses TRBV7-9 and TRBJ2-1; 7 bases agree with TRBD2. V lost 7 bases, J lost 0 bases, and 3 bases stayed unmatched. CDR3 size: 14 residues. Germline lookup yields CDR1 SEHNR and CDR2 FQNEAQ (reference sequence). CDR3 bases: TGTGCCAGCATCCCTAGCGGCTCCTACAATGAGCAGTTCTTC. Its translation: CASIPSGSYNEQFF.

The J gene is TRBJ2-7, the V gene TRBV19; 8 nucleotides line up with TRBD1. The CDR3 is made up of 13 amino acids. Germline loops: CDR1 LNHDA, CDR2 SQIVND (reference sequence). The V and J ends lost 5 bases and 5 bases, in that order; junction bases with no gene match: 5. CDR3 protein: CASSAPDRDEQYF. CDR3 DNA: TGTGCCAGTAGTGCTCCGGACAGGGACGAGCAGTACTTC.

V usage is TRBV4-1 and J usage is TRBJ2-2; 10 bases are shared with TRBD1. The CDR3 consists of 22 residues. V gave up 1 base and J gave up 6 bases; unmatched junction bases: 23. Per the germline V gene, CDR1 is MGHRA and CDR2 is YSYEKL. CDR3 in amino acids: CASSQAHRDRGFLNVRAGELFF. The CDR3, as DNA: TGCGCCAGCAGCCAAGCCCATAGGGACAGGGGATTTTTGAATGTAAGGGCCGGGGAGCTGTTTTTT.

Concerning this clone: Different DNA sequences within this sample yield the same CDR3. CDR3 sequence reads: CASSRTGNTEAFF. Here the CDR3 DNA reads TGTGCCAGCAGCAGGACAGGAAACACTGAAGCTTTCTTT. The chain uses TRBV6-5 and TRBJ1-1; TRBD1 matches 7 bases. Germline V gene sequence: CDR1 MNHEY, CDR2 SVGAGI. The CDR3 loop spans 13 amino acids. Unmatched junction bases numbered 3, after V lost 6 bases and J lost 2 bases.

V usage is TRBV19 and J usage is TRBJ1-1; 9 bases are shared with TRBD1. The ends lost 6 bases at V and 1 base at J; junction bases unmatched: 6. The CDR3 runs to 15 residues. CDR1 LNHDA and CDR2 SQIVND come from the germline V gene (reference sequence). The CDR3 reads CASRTGQGTNTEAFF. In nucleotides, the CDR3 is TGTGCCAGTAGAACTGGACAGGGGACGAACACTGAAGCTTTCTTT.

The chain links TRBV29-1 to TRBJ2-7; a possible D gene is TRBD1 (7 bases). CDR1 is SQVTM and CDR2 is ANQGSEA in the germline V gene. The CDR3 length is 15 residues. Deletions cut 6 bases from V and 2 bases from J, with 20 bases between. The CDR3 here is CSVGGHRDSTYEQYF. Here the CDR3 DNA reads TGCAGCGTGGGGGGACACCGGGACAGCACCTACGAGCAGTACTTC.

This clone has just a few counts. The V and J genes are TRBV6-1 and TRBJ1-5; no definite D call. The germline V gene encodes CDR1 MNHNS and CDR2 SASEGT. Trimming took 0 bases from V and 4 from J, leaving 7 bases between them. CDR3 length: 14 residues. CDR3 DNA sequence: TGTGCCAGCAGTGAAGCTCCAGTTAATCAGCCCCAGCATTTT. Translating gives CASSEAPVNQPQHF.

This clone was picked up one time. The chain employs TRBV4-1 and TRBJ2-1; 11 bases are shared with TRBD2. V was clipped by 5 bases and J by 9 bases; unmatched bases: 6. The CDR3 has 14 amino acids. CDR1 is MGHRA and CDR2 is YSYEKL in the germline V gene. The CDR3 coding sequence is TGCGCCAGCAGCTTGACTAGCGGGACGCGTGAGCAGTTCTTC. Protein sequence: CASSLTSGTREQFF.

This chain links TRBV27 with TRBJ2-1; TRBD1 matches at 8 bases. The junction had 6 bases not matched to a gene; V was cut back by 9 bases and J by 2 bases. The CDR3 extends over 14 amino acids. Germline loops: CDR1 MNHEY, CDR2 SMNVEV (reference sequence). The CDR3 reads CASQGAVTYNEQFF. For the CDR3, the DNA is TGTGCCAGTCAGGGGGCAGTAACCTACAATGAGCAGTTCTTC.

The genes are TRBV30 and TRBJ1-1; the D gene is possibly TRBD1 (6 bases). The CDR3 spans 13 residues. CDR1 is GTSNPN, CDR2 SVGIG, per germline (reference sequence). V was clipped by 8 bases and J by 2 bases, with 15 bases between them. The chain's CDR3 is CAVAGQLNTEAFF. DNA for the CDR3: TGTGCCGTCGCTGGACAGCTTAACACTGAAGCTTTCTTT.

The sample holds one count of this clone. The chain uses TRBV27 and TRBJ2-3, with TRBD2 identical over 9 bases. Looked up from germline, CDR1 is MNHEY and CDR2 is SMNVEV (reference sequence). The CDR3 length is 14 residues. V was pared by 6 bases and J by 5 bases, with 6 bases of the junction left unmatched. CDR3 residues: CASSPLAGLDTQYF. The CDR3 DNA follows: TGTGCCAGCAGCCCCCTAGCGGGGTTAGATACGCAGTATTTT.